The 31 T cell receptor beta chains below all came from one sample that was sequenced in a study of regulatory T cells in long-lasting Graves disease. Noted time point: persistent/refractory GD, antithyroid drugs over 5 years with positive TRAb. The TCR library was made from RNA extracted from PBMCs. Arm-PCR of CDR3 regions and iRepertoire HTBI primers were used to build TCR beta libraries. A single record per CDR3 protein comes from TCRdb applying MiXCR to the multiplex PCR reads. The table has around 450,000 distinct CDR3 sequences, roughly 21% seen once. Sequenced material: peripheral blood mononuclear cells (PBMCs), taken when the disease was refractory, from a patient treated with antithyroid drugs. All receptors come from a female donor with Graves disease.

In regard to this clonotype: A read error is possible here, since a much larger clone lies one base away. The chain couples TRBV7-2 to TRBJ1-1; D uncertain. V gave up 5 bases and J gave up 3 bases, with 7 bases separating them. Germline CDR1 is SGHTA and CDR2 is FQGNSA. The CDR3 contains 12 residues. In nucleotides, the CDR3 is TGTGCCAGCAGCCCTCAGTACACTGAAGCTTTCTTT. It specifies CASSPQYTEAFF. The full variable domain, completed using reference TRBV7-2 and TRBJ1-1, is GAGVSQSPSNKVTEKGKDVELRCDPISGHTALYWYRQSLGQGLEFLIYFQGNSAPDKSGLPSDRFSAERTGGSVSTLTIQRTQQEDSAVYLCASSPQYTEAFFGQGTRLTVV.

This clonotype was counted between two and nine times. This chain uses TRBV3-1 with TRBJ1-1, with D possibly TRBD1 on 5 matching bases. The germline gives CDR1 LGHDT, CDR2 YNNKEL (reference sequence). V was cut by 4 bases and J by 7 bases, with 13 bases left in between. CDR3 length: 13 amino acids. The CDR3 sequence: CASSPQSGVEAFF. The CDR3 DNA reads as TGTGCCAGCAGCCCGCAATCGGGGGTTGAAGCTTTCTTT.

This clonotype was detected ten times or more. The chain employs TRBV5-6 and TRBJ1-1, with 7 bases lining up with TRBD1. Germline V gives CDR1 SGHDT, CDR2 YYEEEE. The CDR3 consists of 13 residues. The ends lost 2 bases at V and 5 bases at J; junction bases unmatched: 3. The CDR3 is CASSLYRGTEAFF. CDR3 coding DNA: TGTGCCAGCAGCTTATACAGGGGAACTGAAGCTTTCTTT.

This clonotype was recorded at least ten times. The J gene is TRBJ1-2, the V gene TRBV28; D is possibly TRBD1 (5 bases). Trimming stripped 3 bases from V and 7 bases from J, with 9 bases between. Germline CDR1 is MDHEN and CDR2 is SYDVKM. CDR3 length: 12 residues. In DNA form, the CDR3 reads TGTGCCAGCAGTTTTGGGGACGCTGGCTACACCTTC. Encoded protein: CASSFGDAGYTF.

This clonotype was seen many times. The chain employs TRBV20-1 and TRBJ1-4; D might be TRBD1 (6 bases). Trimming cost V 5 bases and J 8 bases, with 12 bases left between them. CDR3 length: 12 amino acids. In germline, CDR1 is DFQATT, CDR2 SNEGSKA (reference sequence). This CDR3 reads CSAGGAIEKLFF. The CDR3, as DNA: TGCAGTGCTGGGGGGGCTATAGAAAAACTGTTTTTT.

This chain links TRBV5-1 with TRBJ2-7, with 10 bases matching TRBD1. V lost 4 bases to trimming and J lost 5 bases; unmatched junction nucleotides: 6. Germline V gene data show CDR1 as SGHRS and CDR2 as YFSETQ. The CDR3 covers 14 residues. CDR3 bases: TGCGCCAGCAGCCAGCCCGGGACAGGGGACGAGCAGTACTTC. It specifies CASSQPGTGDEQYF.

The chain employs TRBV3-1 and TRBJ1-1; D gene unclear. Trimming cost V 5 bases and J 0 bases, with 10 bases left between them. CDR1 and CDR2 from the germline V gene are LGHDT and YNNKEL (reference sequence). The CDR3 is made up of 14 amino acids. CDR3 amino acids: CASSRNSMNTEAFF. The CDR3 coding sequence is TGTGCCAGCAGCAGGAACTCCATGAACACTGAAGCTTTCTTT.

This clonotype showed up many times. This chain uses TRBV28 with TRBJ2-5; D tentatively reads TRBD1 or TRBD2 (5 bases each). Germline assignment: CDR1 MDHEN and CDR2 SYDVKM. The CDR3 has 13 residues. V lost 6 bases, J lost 5 bases, and 13 bases lay in between. CDR3 sequence reads: CASSGTGLETQYF. Here the CDR3 DNA reads TGTGCCAGCAGCGGGACGGGGTTGGAGACCCAGTACTTC.

This clonotype was picked up many times. This chain links TRBV28 with TRBJ2-2; 12 nucleotides agree with TRBD2. The trim removed 6 bases at V and 4 bases at J, leaving 12 bases unmatched. Germline V gene lookup returns CDR1 MDHEN and CDR2 SYDVKM. This CDR3 spans 18 amino acids. CDR3 nucleotides: TGTGCCAGCAGGCGACTAGCGGGAGCCGAGGGGGGCACCGGGGAGCTGTTTTTT. Translated: CASRRLAGAEGGTGELFF.

This chain joins TRBV20-1 and TRBJ1-1; D gene ambiguous. The germline V and J ends were trimmed by 0 bases and 2 bases, with 10 bases remaining between them. Per germline, CDR1 DFQATT and CDR2 SNEGSKA (reference sequence). This CDR3 comprises 14 residues. The CDR3 reads CSARDPSGNTEAFF. Here the CDR3 DNA reads TGCAGTGCTAGAGATCCTAGCGGAAACACTGAAGCTTTCTTT.

This clonotype has at least ten counts. The gene calls are TRBV12-3 or TRBV12-4 and TRBJ1-1, with 7 bases fitting TRBD1. The CDR3 extends over 15 amino acids. J gave up 10 bases and V 5 bases, and 16 bases lay outside the gene matches. As DNA, the CDR3 is TGTGCCAGCAGTCCCGGGACAGACCATCTCCAGGGAGCTTTCTTT. As protein: CASSPGTDHLQGAFF.

This clonotype was recorded at least ten times. The chain combines TRBV11-1 with TRBJ1-1; unclear D gene. V was cut by 2 bases and J by 2 bases, with 9 bases left in between. This CDR3 contains 14 residues. Germline V gives CDR1 SGHAT, CDR2 FQDESV (reference sequence). In nucleotides, the CDR3 is TGTGCCAGCAGCTTACCCGGGGATAACACTGAAGCTTTCTTT. It specifies CASSLPGDNTEAFF.

This clonotype was picked up many times. The V call is TRBV2, the J call TRBJ2-5; unclear D gene. CDR1 SNHLY and CDR2 FYNNEI come from the germline V gene. The CDR3 has 10 residues. V lost 7 bases and J 5 bases, leaving 5 bases between the germline ends. This CDR3 reads CASKGETQYF. The CDR3 nucleotides are TGTGCCAGCAAAGGGGAGACCCAGTACTTC.

This clonotype was recorded many times. J is TRBJ1-1 and V is TRBV28, with D perhaps TRBD1 (6 bases). This CDR3 has 15 residues. Germline loops: CDR1 MDHEN, CDR2 SYDVKM. Trimming took 7 bases from V and 5 from J, leaving 20 bases between them. CDR3 sequence: CASTLPMGAATEAFF. The CDR3 region has the DNA TGTGCCAGCACTCTTCCTATGGGGGCGGCGACTGAAGCTTTCTTT.

This clonotype was observed at least ten times. The rearrangement uses TRBV20-1 and TRBJ1-5; D is uncertain. Per the germline V gene, CDR1 is DFQATT and CDR2 is SNEGSKA (reference sequence). Trimming took 0 bases from V and 4 from J, leaving 4 bases between them. CDR3 size: 12 residues. The CDR3 region is CSARDGNQPQHF. The DNA of the CDR3 is TGCAGTGCTAGAGATGGAAATCAGCCCCAGCATTTT.

The sample holds many counts of this clonotype. The V call is TRBV2, the J call TRBJ1-1; D not resolved. V was shortened by 5 bases and J by 1 base, with 11 bases between the two germline ends. There are 14 residues in the CDR3. Germline V gives CDR1 SNHLY, CDR2 FYNNEI. The CDR3 DNA follows: TGTGCCAGCAGTTCCCCTTTGAGGAACACTGAAGCTTTCTTT. Its translation is CASSSPLRNTEAFF.

This clonotype was recorded at least ten times. The J gene is TRBJ2-7, the V gene TRBV6-1; a possible D gene is TRBD1 (5 bases). The CDR3 is made up of 12 amino acids. The V end lost 6 bases, the J end lost 6 bases, and 12 bases lay between the germline ends. From germline, CDR1 is MNHNS and CDR2 SASEGT. The CDR3 nucleotides read TGTGCCAGCAGGCAGGGTTATGGCGAGCAGTACTTC. This translates into CASRQGYGEQYF.

The V and J genes are TRBV7-9 and TRBJ2-7; the D call may be TRBD1 or TRBD2 (5 bases each). CDR3 length: 14 amino acids. Germline V gene data show CDR1 as SEHNR and CDR2 as FQNEAQ (reference sequence). V lost 3 bases to trimming and J lost 5 bases, with 14 bases between them. As DNA, the CDR3 is TGTGCCAGCAGCTTTGGGGGAATCCGCGACGAGCAGTACTTC. It codes for CASSFGGIRDEQYF.

In the case of this clonotype: The junction departs from germline at one end; a sequencing error may be responsible. The V and J genes are TRBV12-3 or TRBV12-4 and TRBJ1-6; 11 bases agree with TRBD1. The CDR3 runs to 14 residues. This CDR3 reads CAGSRDRGLSPLHF. CDR3 bases: TGTGCCGGCAGTCGGGACAGGGGGTTATCACCCCTCCACTTT.

The chain links TRBV30 to TRBJ1-5; D uncertain. This CDR3 comprises 13 residues. Trimming took off 0 bases at V and 7 bases at J, with 10 bases between the two ends. The V gene's germline CDR1 is GTSNPN and CDR2 SVGIG (reference sequence). CDR3 nucleotides: TGTGCCTGGAGTGTCCTCGGGAGCCAGCCCCAGCATTTT. Translated: CAWSVLGSQPQHF.

The chain joins TRBV20-1 to TRBJ1-6; TRBD1 matches 9 bases. Germline loops: CDR1 DFQATT, CDR2 SNEGSKA (reference sequence). This CDR3 region has 13 residues. V lost 7 bases, J lost 9 bases, and 7 bases stayed unmatched. The CDR3 reads CSGTGTGTSPLHF. CDR3 DNA: TGCAGTGGGACCGGGACAGGGACTTCACCCCTCCACTTT.

This clonotype was found many times. The chain couples TRBV29-1 to TRBJ1-2; D gene ambiguous. The germline gives CDR1 SQVTM, CDR2 ANQGSEA. Trimming shortened V by 5 bases and J by 4 bases, and 14 bases separated the two germline ends. This CDR3 is 13 amino acids long. The CDR3 DNA reads as TGCAGCGTTCCCCCCCCGGAGGGCTATGGCTACACCTTC. It specifies CSVPPPEGYGYTF.

CDR3 nucleotide sequence: TGCGCCAGCAGCCAAGAGTTCGGTTATGGCTACACCTTC. Translated: CASSQEFGYGYTF. The chain uses TRBV4-1 and TRBJ1-2; D remains ambiguous. V was trimmed by 0 bases and J by 5 bases, leaving 7 bases between them. The germline gives CDR1 MGHRA, CDR2 YSYEKL. The CDR3 sequence is 13 residues long.

This clonotype was recorded many times. The chain is built from TRBV11-2 and TRBJ1-1; 9 nucleotides line up with TRBD1. V shed 3 bases and J 10 bases; nucleotides not matched to a gene: 6. Germline V lookup: CDR1 SGHAT, CDR2 FQNNGV. This CDR3 is built from 13 residues. The CDR3 DNA reads as TGTGCCAGCAGCTTGGGACAGGGAGAGGGAGCTTTCTTT. It codes for CASSLGQGEGAFF. Looking up the rest from reference TRBV11-2 and TRBJ1-1 gives the full variable domain: EAGVAQSPRYKIIEKRQSVAFWCNPISGHATLYWYQQILGQGPKLLIQFQNNGVVDDSQLPKDRFSAERLKGVDSTLKIQPAKLEDSAVYLCASSLGQGEGAFFGQGTRLTVV.

This clonotype was detected only a few times. Since a much larger clone is just one base distant, this may be a read error. The chain couples TRBV2 to TRBJ2-7; TRBD1 or TRBD2 may be the D gene (6 bases each). The CDR3 is made up of 14 amino acids. CDR1 and CDR2 from the germline V gene are SNHLY and FYNNEI. The ends were cut back, 1 base at V and 2 bases at J, with 9 bases in the middle. CDR3: CASSEDGGPYEQYF. The CDR3 bases are TGTGCCAGCAGTGAAGACGGGGGCCCCTACGAGCAGTACTTC. The full variable domain, rest sourced from reference TRBV2 and TRBJ2-7, is EPEVTQTPSHQVTQMGQEVILRCVPISNHLYFYWYRQILGQKVEFLVSFYNNEISEKSEIFDDQFSVERPDGSNFTLKIRSTKLEDSAMYFCASSEDGGPYEQYFGPGTRLTVT.

This clonotype was recorded at least ten times. The V and J genes are TRBV6-1 and TRBJ1-1, with 8 bases aligning to TRBD1. The CDR3 is 14 amino acids. V dropped 3 bases and J dropped 1; count of bases not matched to a gene: 1. Germline loops: CDR1 MNHNS, CDR2 SASEGT. The CDR3 DNA reads TGTGCCAGCAGTGAGACAGGGGAGAACACTGAAGCTTTCTTT. Protein sequence: CASSETGENTEAFF.

This clonotype was recorded at least ten times. The gene calls are TRBV10-3 and TRBJ2-7; tentative D call: TRBD2 (5 bases). V was clipped by 8 bases and J by 0 bases, with 11 bases between them. The CDR3 has 13 amino acids. The germline V gene encodes CDR1 ENHRY and CDR2 SYGVKD. The CDR3 loop reads CAIESGSSYEQYF. CDR3 bases: TGTGCCATCGAAAGCGGTAGCTCCTACGAGCAGTACTTC.

This clonotype was counted many times. Here the CDR3 reads CASSPTSNEQYF. The DNA of the CDR3 is TGTGCCAGCAGCCCGACAAGCAACGAGCAGTACTTC. The chain recombines TRBV12-3 or TRBV12-4 with TRBJ2-7, with D unresolved. The CDR3 length is 12 residues. V was cut by 6 bases and J by 5 bases, with 11 bases left in between.

The chain combines TRBV4-1 with TRBJ2-7; the match to TRBD2 covers 9 bases. This CDR3 contains 15 residues. Germline-derived CDR1 and CDR2 are MGHRA and YSYEKL. Unmatched junction bases numbered 4, after V lost 1 base and J lost 3 bases. The CDR3: CASSQVSTSGYEQYF. CDR3 coding DNA: TGCGCCAGCAGCCAAGTGTCGACTAGCGGCTACGAGCAGTACTTC.

This clonotype was seen repeatedly, ten times or more. The J gene is TRBJ1-6, the V gene TRBV7-8; D uncertain. The CDR3 has 15 residues. V lost 6 bases and J lost 9, with 18 bases in between. CDR1 is SGHVS and CDR2 is FQNEAQ in the germline V gene. The CDR3 DNA sequence: TGTGCCAGCAGTCTAGATGGCCAGAGACTTTCACCCCTCCACTTT. Its protein product is CASSLDGQRLSPLHF.

At least ten counts were recorded for this clonotype. The rearrangement joins TRBV5-6 to TRBJ1-2; 7 nucleotides line up with TRBD1. The germline CDR1 and CDR2 sequences are SGHDT and YYEEEE. The CDR3 loop spans 14 amino acids. V lost 2 bases and J lost 2; bases outside the gene matches: 3. CDR3 amino acids: CASSLQGPNYGYTF. The CDR3 region has the DNA TGTGCCAGCAGCTTACAGGGGCCCAACTATGGCTACACCTTC.